The rows below give T cell receptor beta chains drawn from one sample of a study of blood T cell repertoires in COVID-19. Profiled with immunoSEQ multiplex PCR; TCRdb holds only in-frame clones, not every one. This sample has 55,000 to 80,000 clones, with 81% found just once. The specimen sequenced was peripheral blood. The source of these receptors is a woman between 65 and 79 years old with acute or convalescent COVID-19. Both conserved end residues are part of each CDR3.

v_call: TRBV7-2
j_call: TRBJ2-5
cdr3_aa: CASSLVRDQETQYF

v_call: TRBV28
j_call: TRBJ2-3
cdr3_aa: CASSLGTSGRADTQYF

v_call: TRBV5-6
j_call: TRBJ2-7
cdr3_aa: CASSLRQGPGYEQYF

v_call: TRBV12-3/TRBV12-4
j_call: TRBJ2-5
cdr3_aa: CASSRDRRETQYF

v_call: TRBV30
j_call: TRBJ1-3
cdr3_aa: CACWTGALLSGNTIYF

v_call: TRBV30
j_call: TRBJ2-1
cdr3_aa: CAWSHGPNNEQFF

v_call: TRBV9
j_call: TRBJ2-3
cdr3_aa: CASSFGQGVTDTQYF

v_call: TRBV7-6
j_call: TRBJ2-5
cdr3_aa: CASSRGPTLETQYF

v_call: TRBV2
j_call: TRBJ2-2
cdr3_aa: CASSIQGIRLTGELFF

v_call: TRBV7-9
j_call: TRBJ1-1
cdr3_aa: CASSLFSNTEAFF